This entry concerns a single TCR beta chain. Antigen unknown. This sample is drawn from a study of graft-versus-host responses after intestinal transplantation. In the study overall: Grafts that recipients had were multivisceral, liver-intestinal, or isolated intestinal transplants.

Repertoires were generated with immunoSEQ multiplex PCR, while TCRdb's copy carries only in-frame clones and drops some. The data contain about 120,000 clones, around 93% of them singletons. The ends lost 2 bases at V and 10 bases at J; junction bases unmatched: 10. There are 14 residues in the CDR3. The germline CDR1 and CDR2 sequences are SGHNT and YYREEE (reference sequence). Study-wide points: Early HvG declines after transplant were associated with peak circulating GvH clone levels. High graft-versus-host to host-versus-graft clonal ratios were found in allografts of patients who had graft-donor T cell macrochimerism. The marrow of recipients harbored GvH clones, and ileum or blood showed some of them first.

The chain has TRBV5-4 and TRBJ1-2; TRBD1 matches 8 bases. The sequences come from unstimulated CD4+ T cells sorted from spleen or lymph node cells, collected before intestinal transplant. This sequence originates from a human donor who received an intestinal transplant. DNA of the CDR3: TGTGCCAGCAGCTTTCGGACAGGGAGGGATGTCTACACCTTC. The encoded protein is CASSFRTGRDVYTF.